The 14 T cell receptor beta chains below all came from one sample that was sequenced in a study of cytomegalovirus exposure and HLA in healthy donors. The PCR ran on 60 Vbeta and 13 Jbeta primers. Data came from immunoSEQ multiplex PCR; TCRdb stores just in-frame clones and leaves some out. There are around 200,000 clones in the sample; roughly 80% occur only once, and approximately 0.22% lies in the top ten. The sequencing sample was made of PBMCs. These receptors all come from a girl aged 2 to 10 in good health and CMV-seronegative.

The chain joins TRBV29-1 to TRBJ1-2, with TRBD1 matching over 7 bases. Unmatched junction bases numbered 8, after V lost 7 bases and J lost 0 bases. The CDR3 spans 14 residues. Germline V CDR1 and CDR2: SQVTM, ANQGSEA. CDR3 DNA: TGCAGCGCTGACGCCGACAGGGCTAACTATGGCTACACCTTC. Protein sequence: CSADADRANYGYTF.

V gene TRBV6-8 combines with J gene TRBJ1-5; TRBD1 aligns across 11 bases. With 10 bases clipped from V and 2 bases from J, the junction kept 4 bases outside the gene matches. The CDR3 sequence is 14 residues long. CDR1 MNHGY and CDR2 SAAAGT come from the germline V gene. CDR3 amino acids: CAKTDRGRNQPQHF. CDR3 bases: TGTGCCAAGACGGACAGGGGGCGCAATCAGCCCCAGCATTTT.

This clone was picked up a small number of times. CDR3 sequence: CASSSLAGGPREQYF. The CDR3 DNA reads as TGTGCCAGCAGCTCACTAGCGGGAGGGCCGCGCGAGCAGTACTTC. V gene TRBV5-5 combines with J gene TRBJ2-7; 13 nucleotides line up with TRBD2. The germline V gene encodes CDR1 SGHKS and CDR2 YYEKEE (reference sequence). V lost 3 bases to trimming and J lost 6 bases; unmatched junction nucleotides: 6. This CDR3 spans 15 amino acids.

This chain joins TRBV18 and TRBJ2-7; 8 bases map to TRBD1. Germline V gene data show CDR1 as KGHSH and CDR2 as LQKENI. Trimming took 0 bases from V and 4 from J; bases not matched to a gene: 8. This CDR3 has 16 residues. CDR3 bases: TGTGCCAGCTCACCACCGGACGGGACAGGATATTACGAGCAGTACTTC. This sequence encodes CASSPPDGTGYYEQYF.

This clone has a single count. CDR3 in amino acids: CAETSLSATNYGYTF. CDR3 in DNA: TGTGCAGAAACTAGTCTGTCAGCGACAAACTATGGCTACACCTTC. The chain joins TRBV6-1 to TRBJ1-2; no definite D call. This CDR3 is built from 15 residues. Germline V gives CDR1 MNHNS, CDR2 SASEGT.

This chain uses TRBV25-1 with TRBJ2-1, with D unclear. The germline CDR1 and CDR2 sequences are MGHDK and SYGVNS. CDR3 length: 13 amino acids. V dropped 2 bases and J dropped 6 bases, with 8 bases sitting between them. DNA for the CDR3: TGTGCCAGCAGTGAAGTCGCTAGCAATGAGCAGTTCTTC. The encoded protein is CASSEVASNEQFF.

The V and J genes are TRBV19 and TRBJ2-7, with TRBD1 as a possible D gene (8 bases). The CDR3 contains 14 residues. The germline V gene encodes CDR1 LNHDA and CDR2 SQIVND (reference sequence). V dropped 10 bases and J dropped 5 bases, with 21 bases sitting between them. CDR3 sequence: CATGRAGGYNEQYF. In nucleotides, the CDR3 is TGTGCCACGGGGAGGGCAGGGGGCTACAACGAGCAGTACTTC.

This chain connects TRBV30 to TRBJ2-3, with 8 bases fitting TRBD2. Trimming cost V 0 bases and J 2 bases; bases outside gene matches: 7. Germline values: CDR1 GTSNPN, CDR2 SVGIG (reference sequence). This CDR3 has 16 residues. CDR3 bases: TGTGCCTGGAGTGTGGGCTTAGCGGGATTCACAGATACGCAGTATTTT. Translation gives CAWSVGLAGFTDTQYF. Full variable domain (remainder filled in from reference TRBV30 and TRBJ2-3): SQTIHQWPATLVQPVGSPLSLECTVEGTSNPNLYWYRQAAGRGLQLLFYSVGIGQISSEVPQNLSASRPQDRQFILSSKKLLLSDSGFYLCAWSVGLAGFTDTQYFGPGTRLTVL.

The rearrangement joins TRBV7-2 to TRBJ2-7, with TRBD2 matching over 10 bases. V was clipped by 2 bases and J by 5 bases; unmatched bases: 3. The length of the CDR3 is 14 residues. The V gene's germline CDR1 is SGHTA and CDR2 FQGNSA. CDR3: CASSLLAGADEQYF. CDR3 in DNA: TGTGCCAGCAGCTTACTAGCGGGAGCTGACGAGCAGTACTTC.

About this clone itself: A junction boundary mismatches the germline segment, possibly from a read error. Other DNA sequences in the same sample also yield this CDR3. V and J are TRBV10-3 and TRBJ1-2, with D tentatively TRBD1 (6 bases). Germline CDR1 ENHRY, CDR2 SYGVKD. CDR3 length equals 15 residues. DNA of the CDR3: TGCGCCGTTCTGATGGACAGTGCCTTCGGGTATGGCTACACCTTC. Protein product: CAVLMDSAFGYGYTF.

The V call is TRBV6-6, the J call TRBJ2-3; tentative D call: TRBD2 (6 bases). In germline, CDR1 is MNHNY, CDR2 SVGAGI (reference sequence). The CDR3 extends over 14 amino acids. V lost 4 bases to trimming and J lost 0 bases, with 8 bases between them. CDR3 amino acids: CASSSGTSTDTQYF. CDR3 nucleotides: TGTGCCAGCAGTTCGGGGACTAGCACAGATACGCAGTATTTT.

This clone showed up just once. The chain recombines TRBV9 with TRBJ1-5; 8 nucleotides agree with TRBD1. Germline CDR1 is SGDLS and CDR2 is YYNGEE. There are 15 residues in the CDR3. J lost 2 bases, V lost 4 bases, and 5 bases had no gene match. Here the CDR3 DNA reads TGTGCCAGCAGCCCTGAGACAGGGGGCAATCAGCCCCAGCATTTT. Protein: CASSPETGGNQPQHF.

This CDR3 is CASSRLAGNSYNEQFF. Here the CDR3 DNA reads TGTGCCAGCAGCCGACTAGCGGGGAACTCCTACAATGAGCAGTTCTTC. The chain has TRBV2 and TRBJ2-1, with 11 positions matching TRBD2. V was clipped by 6 bases and J by 0 bases; unmatched bases: 4. Germline V gene sequence: CDR1 SNHLY, CDR2 FYNNEI. The CDR3 contains 16 residues.

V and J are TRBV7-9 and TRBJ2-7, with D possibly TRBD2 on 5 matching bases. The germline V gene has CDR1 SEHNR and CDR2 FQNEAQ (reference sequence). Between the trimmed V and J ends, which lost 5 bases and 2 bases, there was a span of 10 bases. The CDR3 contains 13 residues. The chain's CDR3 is CASSGEGTYEQYF. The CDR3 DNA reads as TGTGCCAGCAGCGGCGAGGGTACCTACGAGCAGTACTTC.